This passage covers 18 T cell receptor beta chains from one sample sequenced in a study of blood T cell repertoires in COVID-19. Libraries were prepared by immunoSEQ multiplex PCR; TCRdb keeps only in-frame clonotypes and omits some of them. Counted here are about 74,000 clones, 84% occurring once; the ten biggest clones make up about 37%. Sample: peripheral blood. Receptors originate from an older man with acute or convalescent COVID-19.

The V and J genes are TRBV7-6 and TRBJ2-1, with 11 bases identical to TRBD2. Trimming cost V 1 base and J 8 bases; bases outside gene matches: 7. This CDR3 comprises 16 residues. The germline gives CDR1 SGHVS, CDR2 FNYEAQ. CDR3: CASSLGGSGGAYEQFF. The CDR3 coding sequence is TGTGCCAGCAGCTTAGGAGGTAGCGGGGGGGCCTATGAGCAGTTCTTC.

This clone appeared a few times. The chain couples TRBV3-1 (or the pseudogene TRBV3-2) to TRBJ2-5; 8 bases agree with TRBD2. This CDR3 is built from 15 residues. With 1 base clipped from V and 4 bases from J, the junction kept 5 bases outside the gene matches. Germline CDR1 reads LGHDT; CDR2 reads YNNKEL (reference sequence). The CDR3 DNA follows: TGTGCCAGCAGCCAAGGCGCGGGAGGTGGAGAGACCCAGTACTTC. This gives the protein CASSQGAGGGETQYF.

This sequence joins TRBV29-1 and TRBJ2-7; a possible D gene is TRBD1 (6 bases). The germline V gene encodes CDR1 SQVTM and CDR2 ANQGSEA. The CDR3 is 12 amino acids. Trimming stripped 6 bases from V and 1 base from J, with 10 bases between. The CDR3 spells CSVGHLSYEQYF. The CDR3 DNA is TGCAGCGTGGGACACCTATCCTACGAGCAGTACTTC.

The chain couples TRBV6-5 to TRBJ2-2, with TRBD1 as a possible D gene (6 bases). Germline V gene data show CDR1 as MNHEY and CDR2 as SVGAGI. Deletions cut 6 bases from V and 4 bases from J, with 12 bases between. The CDR3 length is 14 residues. As DNA, the CDR3 is TGTGCCAGCAGGTCAGGGGCGGGCACCGGGGAGCTGTTTTTT. Protein product: CASRSGAGTGELFF.

In nucleotides, the CDR3 is TGCGCCAGCAGCCAAAATATGAACACTGAAGCTTTCTTT. Translation gives CASSQNMNTEAFF. The chain employs TRBV4-3 and TRBJ1-1, with D uncertain. CDR3 length: 13 residues. Trimming removed 2 bases at V and 0 bases at J, with 4 bases between. CDR1 and CDR2 from the germline V gene are LGHNA and YSLEER.

This rearrangement joins TRBV3-1 (or the pseudogene TRBV3-2) to TRBJ2-7; tentatively, D is TRBD1 (6 bases). The CDR3 consists of 14 residues. V was cut by 6 bases and J by 2 bases, with 14 bases left in between. CDR1 and CDR2 from the germline V gene are LGHDT and YNNKEL (reference sequence). CDR3 bases: TGTGCCAGCAGGCAGACAGGCGAGACCTACGAGCAGTACTTC. Translated, it gives CASRQTGETYEQYF.

The chain employs TRBV28 and TRBJ2-2, with 12 bases fitting TRBD2. CDR3 length equals 13 residues. V shed 8 bases, J shed 6 bases, and the junction held 1 base outside the gene matches. Per germline, CDR1 MDHEN and CDR2 SYDVKM. The CDR3 region is CASGLAGSGELFF. The CDR3 coding sequence is TGTGCCAGCGGACTAGCGGGGTCCGGGGAGCTGTTTTTT.

The V and J genes are TRBV12-3 or TRBV12-4 and TRBJ1-1; a possible D gene is TRBD1 (5 bases). The V end was cut by 3 bases, the J end by 11 bases, with 13 bases between. This CDR3 is 12 amino acids long. This chain's CDR3 is CASSLVPQGAFF. CDR3 sequence (DNA): TGTGCCAGCAGTTTGGTTCCGCAGGGCGCTTTCTTT.

The chain employs TRBV11-2 and TRBJ1-1; no firm D call. This CDR3 has 15 residues. The germline gives CDR1 SGHAT, CDR2 FQNNGV. Trimming removed 4 bases from V and 0 bases from J, with 12 bases in between. The CDR3 protein is CASSSRTEVNTEAFF. CDR3 coding DNA: TGTGCCAGCAGCTCAAGGACGGAGGTGAACACTGAAGCTTTCTTT.

The V gene is TRBV7-2, the J gene TRBJ1-5; D remains unclear. Germline V gene sequence: CDR1 SGHTA, CDR2 FQGNSA. Trimming cost V 5 bases and J 1 base, with 15 bases left between them. This CDR3 spans 16 amino acids. CDR3 nucleotide sequence: TGTGCCAGCAGCGTCGGGAGATTCTCCAGCAATCAGCCCCAGCATTTT. The encoded protein is CASSVGRFSSNQPQHF.

This chain links TRBV11-2 with TRBJ1-6, with 9 bases identical to TRBD1. The trim removed 5 bases at V and 7 bases at J, leaving 12 bases unmatched. CDR3 length equals 17 residues. Germline V gene sequence: CDR1 SGHAT, CDR2 FQNNGV. The CDR3 loop is CASSHLPGQGLNSPLHF. In nucleotides, the CDR3 is TGTGCCAGCAGCCACCTGCCGGGACAGGGACTCAATTCACCCCTCCACTTT. The full variable domain, with the rest looked up from reference TRBV11-2 and TRBJ1-6, is EAGVAQSPRYKIIEKRQSVAFWCNPISGHATLYWYQQILGQGPKLLIQFQNNGVVDDSQLPKDRFSAERLKGVDSTLKIQPAKLEDSAVYLCASSHLPGQGLNSPLHFGNGTRLTVT.

V is TRBV19 and J is TRBJ1-4; 8 bases agree with TRBD1. The junction had 6 bases not matched to a gene; V was cut back by 5 bases and J by 10 bases. CDR1 and CDR2 (germline): LNHDA, SQIVND (reference sequence). This CDR3 spans 13 amino acids. In DNA, the CDR3 is TGTGCCAGTAGTCCCGGACAGGGCGGAAAACTGTTTTTT. Its protein is CASSPGQGGKLFF.

The sample holds a few counts of this clone. The chain is built from TRBV3-1 (or the pseudogene TRBV3-2) and TRBJ2-1, with TRBD2 matching over 11 bases. Germline V lookup: CDR1 LGHDT, CDR2 YNNKEL (reference sequence). V gave up 5 bases and J gave up 9 bases; unmatched junction bases: 12. CDR3 length: 16 residues. The CDR3 loop is CASSAKTSGEPGEQFF. In nucleotides, the CDR3 is TGTGCCAGCAGCGCTAAGACTAGCGGGGAACCTGGTGAGCAGTTCTTC.

The chain joins TRBV28 to TRBJ2-7, with a weak D call TRBD2 (6 bases). The CDR3 is made up of 15 amino acids. Per the germline V gene, CDR1 is MDHEN and CDR2 is SYDVKM. The V gene lost 6 bases and the J gene lost 6 bases, with 21 bases spanning the gap. Here the CDR3 DNA reads TGTGCCAGCAGGGCCGGAGGGGCTCTATCCGGCGAGCAGTACTTC. It translates to CASRAGGALSGEQYF. The full variable domain, rest sourced from reference TRBV28 and TRBJ2-7, is DVKVTQSSRYLVKRTGEKVFLECVQDMDHENMFWYRQDPGLGLRLIYFSYDVKMKEKGDIPEGYSVSREKKERFSLILESASTNQTSMYLCASRAGGALSGEQYFGPGTRLTVT.

This chain's CDR3 is CASSQDTGSGNTIYF. The CDR3 DNA sequence: TGTGCCAGCAGCCAAGATACAGGTTCTGGAAACACCATATATTTT. The gene calls are TRBV3-1 (or the pseudogene TRBV3-2) and TRBJ1-3, with D possibly being TRBD1 (5 bases). Germline V lookup: CDR1 LGHDT, CDR2 YNNKEL (reference sequence). Trimming removed 0 bases from V and 1 base from J, with 7 bases in between. The CDR3 loop spans 15 amino acids.

This chain joins TRBV19 and TRBJ2-7; 7 bases are a match to TRBD2. Germline V gives CDR1 LNHDA, CDR2 SQIVND (reference sequence). Trimming took 11 bases from V and 2 from J; bases not matched to a gene: 12. The CDR3 loop spans 14 amino acids. The CDR3 spells CAASGGIGAYEQYF. Written as DNA, the CDR3 is TGTGCCGCTTCGGGGGGTATAGGGGCCTACGAGCAGTACTTC.

The rearrangement uses TRBV7-2 and TRBJ2-2, with D hard to call. The CDR3 is 13 amino acids. Germline lookup yields CDR1 SGHTA and CDR2 FQGNSA. V lost 5 bases, J lost 7 bases, and 11 bases lay in between. The CDR3 nucleotides are TGTGCCAGCAGCCCCCACAAAATCGGGGAGCTGTTTTTT. It is translated as CASSPHKIGELFF.

The V call is TRBV6-5, the J call TRBJ2-7, with 10 bases that match TRBD1. Germline V gene lookup returns CDR1 MNHEY and CDR2 SVGAGI. CDR3 length equals 15 residues. The trim removed 2 bases at V and 5 bases at J, leaving 6 bases unmatched. CDR3 in amino acids: CASSYVGTGVDEQYF. The CDR3 DNA is TGTGCCAGCAGTTACGTTGGGACAGGGGTGGACGAGCAGTACTTC.